These T cell receptor beta chains were read from a single sample in a study of T cell changes during pregnancy in multiple sclerosis. Sequenced by immunoSEQ multiplex PCR; TCRdb stores in-frame clones only, minus some. The table has tens of thousands of clones, 85% to 95% seen once; the top ten hold approximately 0.62%. The material sequenced was CD4+ T cells from peripheral blood mononuclear cells, taken in the third trimester of pregnancy. These receptors all come from a female donor with multiple sclerosis, enrolled in a pregnancy study. Both conserved end residues are part of each CDR3. The order of the fields is clone size, V gene, J gene, D gene, CDR3 protein, CDR3 DNA. D genes are given only for firm matches. Expanded clones get a size class; other rows say once, few or many, or leave the size out.

clone size: -; V gene: TRBV28; J gene: TRBJ1-1; D gene: TRBD1; CDR3 protein: CASSPDRGGAFF; CDR3 DNA: TGTGCCAGCAGTCCGGACAGGGGGGGAGCTTTCTTT
clone size: -; V gene: TRBV7-8; J gene: TRBJ2-5; D gene: TRBD2; CDR3 protein: CASSFPTSGTQETQYF; CDR3 DNA: TGTGCCAGCAGCTTCCCGACTAGCGGCACACAAGAGACCCAGTACTTC
clone size: -; V gene: TRBV7-9; J gene: TRBJ2-1; D gene: TRBD2; CDR3 protein: CASSVTSGWSEQFF; CDR3 DNA: TGTGCCAGCAGCGTGACTAGCGGGTGGTCTGAGCAGTTCTTC
clone size: -; V gene: TRBV5-1; J gene: TRBJ2-1; D gene: TRBD1; CDR3 protein: CASSGTGGRSSYNEQFF; CDR3 DNA: TGCGCCAGCAGCGGGACAGGCGGGCGGAGCTCCTACAATGAGCAGTTCTTC
clone size: -; V gene: TRBV5-1; J gene: TRBJ1-1; D gene: -; CDR3 protein: CASSWRGFDTEAFF; CDR3 DNA: TGCGCCAGCAGCTGGCGGGGGTTCGACACTGAAGCTTTCTTT
clone size: -; V gene: TRBV7-2; J gene: TRBJ2-7; D gene: -; CDR3 protein: CASSLFSSSYEQYF; CDR3 DNA: TGTGCCAGCAGCTTATTCTCCAGCTCCTACGAGCAGTACTTC
clone size: -; V gene: TRBV19; J gene: TRBJ2-3; D gene: -; CDR3 protein: CASSIADTQYF; CDR3 DNA: TGTGCCAGTAGTATAGCGGATACGCAGTATTTT
clone size: -; V gene: TRBV11-1; J gene: TRBJ2-5; D gene: -; CDR3 protein: CASSSDRFETQYF; CDR3 DNA: TGTGCCAGCAGCTCCGACAGGTTTGAGACCCAGTACTTC
clone size: -; V gene: TRBV2; J gene: TRBJ1-2; D gene: TRBD1; CDR3 protein: CASSATGGSYGYTF; CDR3 DNA: TGTGCCAGCAGCGCTACAGGGGGAAGCTATGGCTACACCTTC
clone size: -; V gene: TRBV5-1; J gene: TRBJ2-7; D gene: -; CDR3 protein: CASSLPGDSSYEQYF; CDR3 DNA: TGCGCCAGCAGCTTGCCGGGGGACAGTTCCTACGAGCAGTACTTC
clone size: -; V gene: TRBV6-5; J gene: TRBJ2-7; D gene: -; CDR3 protein: CASSTTGQFYEQYF; CDR3 DNA: TGTGCCAGCAGTACCACGGGACAATTTTACGAGCAGTACTTC
clone size: -; V gene: TRBV28; J gene: TRBJ2-2; D gene: TRBD1; CDR3 protein: CASSWTGINTGELFF; CDR3 DNA: TGTGCCAGCAGTTGGACAGGGATTAACACCGGGGAGCTGTTTTTT
clone size: -; V gene: TRBV30; J gene: TRBJ1-6; D gene: -; CDR3 protein: CAWSANRGLANSPLHF; CDR3 DNA: TGTGCCTGGAGTGCAAATAGAGGACTAGCTAATTCACCCCTCCACTTT
clone size: -; V gene: TRBV2; J gene: TRBJ1-1; D gene: -; CDR3 protein: CASSVDNLNTEAFF; CDR3 DNA: TGTGCCAGCAGTGTGGACAATCTGAACACTGAAGCTTTCTTT
clone size: -; V gene: TRBV18; J gene: TRBJ2-7; D gene: TRBD1; CDR3 protein: CASSLSKDRGREQYF; CDR3 DNA: TGTGCCAGCTCACTCTCCAAGGACAGGGGCAGAGAGCAGTACTTC
clone size: -; V gene: TRBV5-1; J gene: TRBJ1-2; D gene: TRBD1; CDR3 protein: CASNPTGANYGYTF; CDR3 DNA: TGCGCCAGCAATCCAACAGGGGCTAACTATGGCTACACCTTC
clone size: few; V gene: TRBV2; J gene: TRBJ1-3; D gene: -; CDR3 protein: CASSPPGNTIYF; CDR3 DNA: TGTGCCAGCAGTCCCCCGGGAAACACCATATATTTT
clone size: -; V gene: TRBV5-1; J gene: TRBJ2-3; D gene: TRBD2; CDR3 protein: CASSSAGVGTDTQYF; CDR3 DNA: TGCGCCAGCAGCTCAGCGGGAGTAGGCACAGATACGCAGTATTTT
clone size: -; V gene: TRBV5-1; J gene: TRBJ2-5; D gene: -; CDR3 protein: CASSLDRVEETQYF; CDR3 DNA: TGCGCCAGCAGCTTGGACAGGGTGGAGGAGACCCAGTACTTC
clone size: -; V gene: TRBV11-2; J gene: TRBJ1-3; D gene: -; CDR3 protein: CASSPGSSGNTIYF; CDR3 DNA: TGTGCCAGCAGCCCGGGGTCCTCTGGAAACACCATATATTTT
clone size: -; V gene: TRBV6-6; J gene: TRBJ2-7; D gene: TRBD2; CDR3 protein: CASSYSTSGSGYEQYF; CDR3 DNA: TGTGCCAGCAGTTATAGTACTAGCGGGAGTGGGTACGAGCAGTACTTC
clone size: -; V gene: TRBV28; J gene: TRBJ2-7; D gene: TRBD2; CDR3 protein: CASSPPGTSYVEQYF; CDR3 DNA: TGTGCCAGCAGTCCTCCCGGGACTAGTTACGTCGAGCAGTACTTC
clone size: -; V gene: TRBV11-2; J gene: TRBJ2-2; D gene: -; CDR3 protein: CASSPGEMNAGELFF; CDR3 DNA: TGTGCCAGCAGCCCAGGGGAAATGAACGCCGGGGAGCTGTTTTTT
clone size: -; V gene: TRBV2; J gene: TRBJ2-3; D gene: TRBD1; CDR3 protein: CASSRDRGGDTQYF; CDR3 DNA: TGTGCCAGCTCTCGGGACAGGGGAGGAGATACGCAGTATTTT
clone size: -; V gene: TRBV18; J gene: TRBJ2-2; D gene: TRBD2; CDR3 protein: CASSPGRAGGGELFF; CDR3 DNA: TGTGCCAGCTCACCCGGGCGAGCGGGAGGCGGGGAGCTGTTTTTT
clone size: -; V gene: TRBV5-1; J gene: TRBJ2-7; D gene: TRBD2; CDR3 protein: CASSRYGLAGVSLEQYF; CDR3 DNA: TGCGCCAGCAGCCGATACGGACTAGCGGGAGTATCACTGGAGCAGTACTTC
clone size: -; V gene: TRBV13; J gene: TRBJ1-2; D gene: TRBD1; CDR3 protein: CASSLWVTGLMRYTF; CDR3 DNA: TGTGCCAGCAGCTTATGGGTGACAGGGCTTATGCGCTACACCTTC
clone size: -; V gene: TRBV30; J gene: TRBJ2-3; D gene: TRBD2; CDR3 protein: CAWNPLTSGFQDTQYF; CDR3 DNA: TGTGCCTGGAATCCTCTGACTAGCGGGTTTCAGGATACGCAGTATTTT
clone size: once; V gene: TRBV2; J gene: TRBJ2-7; D gene: -; CDR3 protein: CASSLAPYEQYF; CDR3 DNA: TGTGCCAGCAGTTTGGCCCCCTACGAGCAGTACTTC
clone size: -; V gene: TRBV7-2; J gene: TRBJ1-1; D gene: -; CDR3 protein: CASSSQGNRNTEAFF; CDR3 DNA: TGTGCCAGCAGCTCCCAGGGGAACCGGAACACTGAAGCTTTCTTT
clone size: -; V gene: TRBV28; J gene: TRBJ2-7; D gene: -; CDR3 protein: CASRVTGNTDEQYF; CDR3 DNA: TGTGCCAGCAGAGTAACGGGAAACACCGACGAGCAGTACTTC
clone size: -; V gene: TRBV28; J gene: TRBJ2-7; D gene: TRBD2; CDR3 protein: CASSFPSGHSYEQYF; CDR3 DNA: TGTGCCAGCAGTTTCCCTAGCGGACACTCCTACGAGCAGTACTTC
clone size: -; V gene: TRBV19; J gene: TRBJ2-3; D gene: TRBD2; CDR3 protein: CASRTLSGGADTQYF; CDR3 DNA: TGTGCCAGTAGGACATTGTCGGGAGGGGCAGATACGCAGTATTTT
clone size: -; V gene: TRBV7-9; J gene: TRBJ2-2; D gene: TRBD1; CDR3 protein: CASSQKTGDTGELFF; CDR3 DNA: TGTGCCAGCAGCCAAAAGACAGGGGACACCGGGGAGCTGTTTTTT